The TCR beta chain described here comes from a study of PD-L1 blockade in urothelial cancer. Across the whole study: A median blood sample held about 140,000 T cells and 80,000 or so unique TCRs.

Comments on this clone: What it binds is unknown.

Using immunoSEQ multiplex PCR, the repertoire was profiled, and TCRdb retains in-frame clones only, with some absent. The sample includes roughly 100,000 clones, over 80% seen only once; the top ten take around 8.1%. Notes on the study in general: Tumor-linked clones in blood grew more by 3 weeks in durable-benefit patients.

Germline V CDR1 and CDR2: SGHNT, YENEEA. The ends lost 5 bases at V and 4 bases at J; junction bases unmatched: 13. CDR3 length: 16 residues. As to time point: peripheral blood 6 weeks after treatment start. Patients presented with locally advanced or metastatic urothelial carcinoma. The sequence was collected from a man between 70 and 80 years old with urothelial cancer. This chain uses TRBV11-3 with TRBJ2-7; TRBD1 matches 8 bases. Sequenced here: PBMCs, sampled around atezolizumab (anti-PD-L1) treatment. The chain's CDR3 is CASSQRTGTGLYEQYF. DNA for the CDR3: TGTGCCAGCAGCCAAAGGACAGGGACAGGATTATACGAGCAGTACTTC.